The clone carrying this T cell receptor beta chain was detected only a few times. Antigen: not known. The PCR used 60 Vbeta and 13 Jbeta primers. Assay: immunoSEQ multiplex PCR; the TCRdb copy retains only in-frame clones and omits some. The sample has 200,000 to 250,000 clones, 65% to 85% seen once. The CDR3 extends over 15 amino acids. CDR1 and CDR2 (germline): MNHNY, SVGAGI (reference sequence). Trimming cost V 6 bases and J 3 bases, with 15 bases left between them. The data stem from a study of cytomegalovirus exposure and HLA in healthy donors. Notes on the study in general: Roughly even sequencing depth across donors was the assumption behind the presence/absence analyses. The study put 160 or so TCR beta chains on its list as cytomegalovirus-associated. A later analysis found TCR association rates differed by HLA locus, highest for DRB1 and lowest for HLA-C.

This sequence joins TRBV6-6 and TRBJ1-5; weak D call: TRBD1 (6 bases). The source material was PBMCs. This receptor was obtained from a boy aged 2-9 years in good health and CMV-seronegative. Written as DNA, the CDR3 is TGTGCCAGCAGATCTACAGGGCCAGTCAATCAGCCCCAGCATTTT. Translation gives CASRSTGPVNQPQHF.